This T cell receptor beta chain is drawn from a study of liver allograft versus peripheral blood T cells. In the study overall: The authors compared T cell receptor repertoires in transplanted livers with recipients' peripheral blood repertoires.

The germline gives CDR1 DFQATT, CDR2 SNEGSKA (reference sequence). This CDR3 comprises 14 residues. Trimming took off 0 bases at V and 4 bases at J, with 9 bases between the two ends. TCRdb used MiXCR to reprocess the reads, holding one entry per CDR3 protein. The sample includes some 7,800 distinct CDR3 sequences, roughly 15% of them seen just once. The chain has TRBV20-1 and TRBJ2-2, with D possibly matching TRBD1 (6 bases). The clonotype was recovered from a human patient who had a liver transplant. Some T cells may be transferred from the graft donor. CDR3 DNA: TGCAGTGCTAGAGATGTGGGGGCCACCGGGGAGCTGTTTTTT. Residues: CSARDVGATGELFF.